This TCR beta chain is drawn from a study of tissue T cells after allogeneic stem cell transplantation. Of note for this clone: Antigen unknown. Genes and germline are mouse. The read terminates 1 residue ahead of where the CDR3 ends, so the germline J gene completes it.

Time point: mouse harvest day 7 after allogeneic transplant. The graft held 10^6 splenic CD5+ T cells and 10^7 T-cell-depleted bone marrow cells. This mouse GVHD model was MHC-mismatched B6 to BALB/c, profiled day 7 or 14. CDR3 sequences, V/J genes, frequencies and template counts came from survey-depth TCRbeta sequencing. Repertoires were generated with immunoSEQ multiplex PCR, while TCRdb's copy carries only in-frame clones and drops some. The sample has almost 9,500 clones, 47% seen once. The CDR3 length is 13 residues. Germline V gene lookup returns CDR1 FNHDT and CDR2 SITEND (reference sequence). V was clipped by 4 bases and J by 2 bases; unmatched bases: 1. Study observations and caveats: Which tissue TCRs were alloreactive or antigen-specific was not determined. Some clones might be persisting host cells. Tissue-detected TCR repertoire was only partly captured by blood and spleen T cells.

This receptor was taken from a female BALB/c mouse given C57BL/6 T cells with graft-versus-host disease after an allogeneic hematopoietic cell transplant. The chain couples TRBV19 to TRBJ1-1; TRBD1 matches 8 bases. Sequencing used gut tissue. CDR3 DNA, as far as it was read: TGTGCCAGCAGTTCAGGGGGCAACACAGAAGTCTTC. Protein: CASSSGGNTEVF. The CDR3 in its entirety is CASSSGGNTEVFF.